A selection of T cell receptor beta chains follows, all from one sample in a study of identical twins. TCRdb reanalysed the 5' RACE reads using MiXCR and keeps one entry per CDR3 protein. The sample consists of 650,000 to 750,000 distinct CDR3 sequences, 21% of them appearing once. The data also belong to a second study, concerning T cells expressing NK-cell markers.

Sample: PBMCs. These receptors came from a woman under 30 in good health. Each CDR3 is given with its conserved first and last residue. The order of the fields is J gene, V gene, clone size, D gene, CDR3 DNA, CDR3 protein. A D gene is named only where the DNA matches it firmly. Size values are once, few and many counts, or a class for expanded clones, and some rows have none.

>TRBJ2-6|TRBV20-1|NA|NA
TGCTGTGCAAAGGGACGGCGAGGCTCTGGGGCCAACGTCCTGACTTTC
CCAKGRRGSGANVLTF
>TRBJ1-5|TRBV12-3/TRBV12-4|few|NA
TGTGCCAGCACCTTTAGCAATCAGCCCCAGCATTTT
CASTFSNQPQHF
>TRBJ2-2|TRBV10-2|many|NA
TGCGCCAGCAGTGGGGCCGGCGGGGAGCTGTTTTTT
CASSGAGGELFF
>TRBJ1-6|TRBV7-2|NA|NA
TGTGCCAGCAGCTTTCAGGGGAGCTCACCCCTCCACTTT
CASSFQGSSPLHF
>TRBJ2-7|TRBV24-1|many|NA
TGTGCCACCAGTGATTTTGGGCACAAAGATTTCTCCTACGAGCAGTACTTC
CATSDFGHKDFSYEQYF
>TRBJ2-7|TRBV7-2|few|NA
TGTGCCAGCAGCCCTCAAGGCACCCGGGGGTACGAGCAGTACTTC
CASSPQGTRGYEQYF
>TRBJ2-6|TRBV5-1|NA|NA
TGCGCCAGCAGCTTCGGGGGTGCAGCCTCCTATTCCTCTGGGGCCAACGTCCTGACTTTC
CASSFGGAASYSSGANVLTF
>TRBJ2-7|TRBV20-1|NA|NA
TGCAGTGCTTCCAACCCTACCGGGACGGGCTCCTACGAGCAGTACTTC
CSASNPTGTGSYEQYF
>TRBJ2-1|TRBV12-3/TRBV12-4|few|NA
TGTGCCAGCAGCTACCGACTAGACACCTACAATGAGCAGTTCTTC
CASSYRLDTYNEQFF
>TRBJ2-7|TRBV5-6|NA|NA
TGTGCCAGCAGCTCACCGGACTACCCCACCTACGAGCAGTACTTC
CASSSPDYPTYEQYF
>TRBJ2-3|TRBV11-2|NA|NA
TGTGCCAGCAGCCCAAGAGAAAAAGGGTTGTATACGCAGTATTTT
CASSPREKGLYTQYF
>TRBJ2-1|TRBV6-1|NA|TRBD2
TGTGCCAGCAGTGCCGGGACTAGCGGGGTGAATGAGCAGTTCTTC
CASSAGTSGVNEQFF
>TRBJ2-2|TRBV29-1|NA|NA
TGCAGCGCTTCGGGACAAAGTGGGGGCACCGGGGAGCTGTTTTTT
CSASGQSGGTGELFF
>TRBJ2-7|TRBV29-1|many|NA
TGCAGCGTACTTTCAGAGGCCTACGAGCAGTACTTC
CSVLSEAYEQYF
>TRBJ1-1|TRBV5-8|few|NA
TGTGCCAGCAGCATCTTCTTAGTATGGCACACTGAAGCTTTCTTT
CASSIFLVWHTEAFF
>TRBJ2-3|TRBV7-2|NA|NA
TGTGCCAGCAGCCTCCCCCCCGCAGATACGCAGTATTTT
CASSLPPADTQYF
>TRBJ2-3|TRBV27|NA|TRBD1
TGTGCCAGCAGTACGGGACAGGGTCGCACGCAGTATTTT
CASSTGQGRTQYF
>TRBJ2-6|TRBV25-1|few|NA
TGTGCCAGCAGCCCGCTCGCCTCTGGGGCCAACGTCCTGACTTTC
CASSPLASGANVLTF
>TRBJ2-2|TRBV12-3/TRBV12-4|NA|NA
TGTGCCAGCAGGCGGGTAGTGTCTCCATACACCGGGGAGCTGTTTTTT
CASRRVVSPYTGELFF